This T cell receptor beta chain was recorded in a study of T-cell reconstitution after alpha-beta-depleted transplantation in children. Findings and caveats of the study: The main origin of T-cell counts and diversity one year after transplant was newly produced T cells. Recipient T cells and thymic progenitors that survived were the source of the high TCRbeta diversity seen at day 60 in some patients. Several hundred expanded graft clones reportedly gave rise to the alpha-beta T cells present about two months after transplant.

Worth noting for this clonotype: Its antigen is undetermined.

Germline V gives CDR1 SGHRS, CDR2 YFSETQ. V gave up 2 bases and J gave up 7 bases, with 16 bases separating them. This CDR3 comprises 15 residues. TCRbeta library construction was performed incorporating unique molecular identifiers. TCRdb re-called the PCR reads through MiXCR, storing one row per CDR3 protein. This sample has almost 600,000 distinct CDR3 sequences, with 27% found just once. This receptor was taken from a boy under two years old with Wiskott-Aldrich syndrome, due to receive a stem cell transplant. The sample consisted of PBMCs, taken before TCRalphabeta/CD19-depleted stem cell transplant. The chain carries TRBV5-1 and TRBJ2-1; D remains ambiguous. CDR3 in DNA: TGCGCCAGCAGCTTCCCTGCGGACCTTGGAAATGAGCAGTTCTTC. It encodes CASSFPADLGNEQFF. The full variable domain, rest sourced from reference TRBV5-1 and TRBJ2-1, is KAGVTQTPRYLIKTRGQQVTLSCSPISGHRSVSWYQQTPGQGLQFLFEYFSETQRNKGNFPGRFSGRQFSNSRSEMNVSTLELGDSALYLCASSFPADLGNEQFFGPGTRLTVL.